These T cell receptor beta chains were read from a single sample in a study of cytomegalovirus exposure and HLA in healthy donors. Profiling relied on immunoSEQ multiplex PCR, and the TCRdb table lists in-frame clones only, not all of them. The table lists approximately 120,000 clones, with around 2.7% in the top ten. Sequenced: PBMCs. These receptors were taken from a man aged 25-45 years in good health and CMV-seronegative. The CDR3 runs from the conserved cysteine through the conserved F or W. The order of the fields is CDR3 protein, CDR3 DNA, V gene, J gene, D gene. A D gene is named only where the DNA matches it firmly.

CDR3: CASSEQGGRTNEKLFF
DNA: TGTGCCAGCAGTGAACAGGGGGGAAGGACTAATGAAAAACTGTTTTTT
V: TRBV27
J: TRBJ1-4
D: TRBD1

CDR3: CASSSFQLGTGSYNEQFF
DNA: TGTGCCAGCAGCTCGTTCCAACTCGGGACAGGGTCCTACAATGAGCAGTTCTTC
V: TRBV7-8
J: TRBJ2-1
D: TRBD1

CDR3: CASSFPGLATATGELFF
DNA: TGTGCCAGCAGCTTTCCGGGACTAGCGACCGCCACCGGGGAGCTGTTTTTT
V: TRBV7-2
J: TRBJ2-2
D: TRBD2

CDR3: CASSVTDTRSTDTQYF
DNA: TGTGCCAGCAGTGTAACGGACACGCGGTCCACAGATACGCAGTATTTT
V: TRBV6-1
J: TRBJ2-3
D: .

CDR3: CASSYFSGLAYEQYF
DNA: TGTGCCAGCAGTTACTTCTCGGGACTAGCCTACGAGCAGTACTTC
V: TRBV6-5
J: TRBJ2-7
D: TRBD2

CDR3: CAWSVLDRGGYTF
DNA: TGTGCCTGGAGTGTACTGGACAGGGGAGGCTACACCTTC
V: TRBV30
J: TRBJ1-2
D: TRBD1

CDR3: CSGEGAFF
DNA: TGCAGTGGTGAGGGAGCTTTCTTT
V: TRBV20-1
J: TRBJ1-1
D: .

CDR3: CASSQDYLEGYEQYF
DNA: TGTGCCAGCAGCCAAGACTATCTTGAGGGATACGAGCAGTACTTC
V: TRBV4-2
J: TRBJ2-7
D: .

CDR3: CASSYVQGSHSPLHF
DNA: TGTGCCAGCAGCTACGTACAGGGGTCCCATTCACCCCTCCACTTT
V: TRBV7-9
J: TRBJ1-6
D: TRBD1

CDR3: CASSLRGGVGGYTF
DNA: TGTGCCAGCAGTTTAAGGGGGGGGGTGGGTGGCTACACCTTC
V: TRBV27
J: TRBJ1-2
D: .

CDR3: CASRGSTGNSPLHF
DNA: TGTGCCAGTAGGGGGTCGACAGGTAATTCACCCCTCCACTTT
V: TRBV19
J: TRBJ1-6
D: .

CDR3: CASSSGLAGGGDTQYF
DNA: TGCGCCAGCAGCTCCGGACTAGCGGGAGGGGGAGATACGCAGTATTTT
V: TRBV5-1
J: TRBJ2-3
D: TRBD2

CDR3: CSVDFSGQKNTEVFF
DNA: TGCAGCGTTGACTTCTCCGGACAGAAGAACACTGAAGTTTTCTTT
V: TRBV29-1
J: TRBJ1-1
D: .

CDR3: CASSFGPEETQYF
DNA: TGTGCCAGCAGTTTTGGCCCTGAAGAGACCCAGTACTTC
V: TRBV27
J: TRBJ2-5
D: .

CDR3: CASSIDRGQETQYF
DNA: TGTGCCAGCAGTATTGACAGGGGCCAAGAGACCCAGTACTTC
V: TRBV28
J: TRBJ2-5
D: TRBD1

CDR3: CSVEGFARREYNEQFF
DNA: TGCAGCGTTGAAGGATTTGCTCGGCGGGAATACAATGAGCAGTTCTTC
V: TRBV29-1
J: TRBJ2-1
D: .

CDR3: CASGRRDTRANTEAFF
DNA: TGTGCCAGTGGTAGACGGGACACCCGGGCGAACACTGAAGCTTTCTTT
V: TRBV19
J: TRBJ1-1
D: .

CDR3: CASSSDRGYQPQHF
DNA: TGTGCCAGCAGTTCTGACAGGGGATATCAGCCCCAGCATTTT
V: TRBV6-5
J: TRBJ1-5
D: TRBD1